This T cell receptor (beta chain) came from a study of identical twins. MiXCR was run by TCRdb on the 5' RACE reads, yielding one entry per CDR3 protein. This sample yields about 290,000 distinct CDR3 sequences, of which roughly 10% are seen a single time; around 7.1% belongs to the top ten. CDR1 SQVTM and CDR2 ANQGSEA come from the germline V gene. V gave up 3 bases and J gave up 2 bases, with 11 bases separating them. The CDR3 is 13 residues long. The same sample was also studied in work on yellow fever vaccine responses in identical twins.

This sequence originates from a woman aged 18-30 years in good health. This chain links TRBV29-1 with TRBJ2-7, with a possible D match to TRBD1 (5 bases). The specimen was CD8+ T cells sorted from blood. As DNA, the CDR3 is TGCAGCGTTGAGAGTGACAGCCCCTACGAGCAGTACTTC. This encodes CSVESDSPYEQYF.